The source of this TCR beta chain is a study of response to subunit inactivated influenza vaccine. In this sample, this clonotype turned up a few times. TCRdb called the RT-PCR reads again in MiXCR, with one record for every CDR3 protein. The sample lists over 750,000 distinct CDR3 sequences, 21% seen once, with roughly 10% in the top ten. This CDR3 has 17 residues. J was trimmed by 7 bases and V by 2 bases; bases with no gene match: 9. The germline gives CDR1 MDHEN, CDR2 SYDVKM. This receptor was obtained from a man in his forties or fifties who received an inactivated influenza vaccine. The chain carries TRBV28 and TRBJ2-1, with TRBD2 identical over 12 bases. Source: PBMCs from blood, taken 5 to 6 days after vaccination. The CDR3 region is CASSLTLAGGPNNEQFF. The CDR3 nucleotides read TGTGCCAGCAGTTTAACCCTAGCGGGAGGGCCAAATAATGAGCAGTTCTTC.